A selection of T cell receptor beta chains follows, all from one sample in a study of blood T cell repertoires in COVID-19. Repertoires were generated with immunoSEQ multiplex PCR, while TCRdb's copy carries only in-frame clones and drops some. The sample has roughly 250,000 clones; 80% to 90% are singletons. The sequencing input was peripheral blood. Receptors were obtained from a woman aged 40 to 49 with acute or convalescent COVID-19. Each CDR3 is given with its conserved first and last residue. The order of the fields is CDR3 protein, CDR3 DNA, clone size, J gene, CDR3 length, D gene, V gene. D genes are given only for firm matches. Only some rows state a clone size, as once, few, many or a class for expanded clones.

CASSPTGSYNEQFF | TGTGCCAGCAGTCCTACAGGGTCCTACAATGAGCAGTTCTTC | - | TRBJ2-1 | 14 | - | TRBV6-5
CSVEFGRSTGELFF | TGCAGCGTTGAATTTGGCAGATCCACCGGGGAGCTGTTTTTT | - | TRBJ2-2 | 14 | - | TRBV29-1
CSVEGGFTGVYGYTF | TGCAGCGTTGAGGGAGGCTTCACAGGGGTATATGGCTACACCTTC | - | TRBJ1-2 | 15 | TRBD1 | TRBV29-1
CASSPQGRFTEAFF | TGTGCCAGCAGTCCACAGGGTAGGTTCACTGAAGCTTTCTTT | - | TRBJ1-1 | 14 | - | TRBV2
CASSIGQGLLTF | TGTGCCAGCAGCATCGGACAGGGCCTTTTGACCTTC | - | TRBJ1-2 | 12 | TRBD1 | TRBV5-5
CASSLSQGNTEAFF | TGTGCCAGCAGCTTGTCCCAGGGGAACACTGAAGCTTTCTTT | - | TRBJ1-1 | 14 | - | TRBV5-4
CATSATGLNTEAFF | TGTGCCACCAGTGCGACGGGATTGAACACTGAAGCTTTCTTT | few | TRBJ1-1 | 14 | - | TRBV24-1
CASSLATGMGEAFF | TGTGCCAGCAGCTTAGCTACAGGGATGGGTGAAGCTTTCTTT | - | TRBJ1-1 | 14 | - | TRBV7-8
CASSLHRGPEAFF | TGTGCCAGTAGTCTCCACAGGGGACCTGAAGCTTTCTTT | - | TRBJ1-1 | 13 | TRBD1 | TRBV19
CASSYAGGAGTQYF | TGTGCCAGCAGCTACGCGGGGGGGGCAGGTACGCAGTATTTT | - | TRBJ2-3 | 14 | TRBD2 | TRBV5-8
CASSLDYRGETQYF | TGTGCCAGCAGCTTAGACTACAGGGGAGAGACCCAGTACTTC | - | TRBJ2-5 | 14 | TRBD1 | TRBV7-7
CASSWGTGSEKLFF | TGTGCCAGCAGCTGGGGGACAGGGAGTGAAAAACTGTTTTTT | - | TRBJ1-4 | 14 | TRBD1 | TRBV5-6
CAIGDGTSGANIQYF | TGTGCCATAGGCGATGGGACTAGCGGGGCAAACATTCAGTACTTC | - | TRBJ2-4 | 15 | TRBD2 | TRBV10-3
CASSAMHSTTDTQYF | TGTGCCAGCAGCGCTATGCACTCAACCACAGATACGCAGTATTTT | - | TRBJ2-3 | 15 | - | TRBV2
CASSRTDRPSGANVLTF | TGTGCCAGCAGCCGAACGGACAGACCCTCTGGGGCCAACGTCCTGACTTTC | - | TRBJ2-6 | 17 | - | TRBV21-1
CAWSQLAGSLTQYF | TGTGCCTGGAGCCAACTAGCGGGGAGCTTGACCCAGTACTTC | - | TRBJ2-5 | 14 | TRBD2 | TRBV30
CASSQDPQGARDQPQHF | TGCGCCAGCAGCCAAGATCCACAGGGGGCAAGGGATCAGCCCCAGCATTTT | - | TRBJ1-5 | 17 | TRBD1 | TRBV4-1
CASKDRERGSPLHF | TGTGCCAGCAAGGACAGGGAAAGGGGTTCACCCCTCCACTTT | - | TRBJ1-6 | 14 | TRBD1 | TRBV27
CASSQRDRIYGYTF | TGTGCCAGCAGCCAAAGGGACAGAATATATGGCTACACCTTC | - | TRBJ1-2 | 14 | TRBD1 | TRBV14
CASTRGTSGDNEQFF | TGTGCCAGCACCCGAGGGACTAGCGGGGACAATGAGCAGTTCTTC | - | TRBJ2-1 | 15 | TRBD2 | TRBV2
CASSETTGNSPLHF | TGTGCCAGCAGTGAAACAACGGGGAATTCACCCCTCCACTTT | - | TRBJ1-6 | 14 | - | TRBV6-1
CASSQDDRDPRNSPLHF | TGCGCCAGCAGCCAAGATGACAGGGACCCTCGTAATTCACCCCTCCACTTT | - | TRBJ1-6 | 17 | TRBD1 | TRBV4-1
CASSILGQGRPEAFF | TGTGCCAGTAGTATTTTGGGACAGGGTCGCCCTGAAGCTTTCTTT | once | TRBJ1-1 | 15 | TRBD1 | TRBV19
CASSIRERGRSTGELFF | TGTGCCAGTAGTATAAGGGAAAGGGGGCGAAGCACCGGGGAGCTGTTTTTT | - | TRBJ2-2 | 17 | TRBD1 | TRBV19
CASSPPDRDLNTEAFF | TGTGCCAGCTCACCACCAGACAGGGATCTGAACACTGAAGCTTTCTTT | - | TRBJ1-1 | 16 | TRBD1 | TRBV18
CASSQGLKTGGWTEAFF | TGCGCCAGCAGCCAAGGACTTAAGACAGGGGGGTGGACTGAAGCTTTCTTT | - | TRBJ1-1 | 17 | TRBD1 | TRBV4-1
CASSHRDRVDTIYF | TGTGCCAGTAGTCACCGGGACAGGGTGGACACCATATATTTT | - | TRBJ1-3 | 14 | TRBD1 | TRBV19
CASSQALWTVSIYNEQFF | TGTGCCAGCAGCCAAGCCCTATGGACTGTTTCCATTTACAATGAGCAGTTCTTC | - | TRBJ2-1 | 18 | - | TRBV3-1/TRBV3-2
CASSPGTEEKLFF | TGTGCCAGCAGCCCCGGGACAGAAGAAAAACTGTTTTTT | - | TRBJ1-4 | 13 | TRBD1 | TRBV6-5
CASSQDRPGTQYF | TGTGCCAGCAGCCAAGATCGGCCAGGTACGCAGTATTTT | - | TRBJ2-3 | 13 | - | TRBV3-1/TRBV3-2
CASSTGTGLGKLFF | TGTGCCAGCTCCACCGGGACAGGGCTCGGAAAACTGTTTTTT | - | TRBJ1-4 | 14 | TRBD1 | TRBV9
CASSTRGAVYNSPLHF | TGTGCCAGTAGTACCAGGGGCGCGGTGTATAATTCACCCCTCCACTTT | - | TRBJ1-6 | 16 | - | TRBV19
CATSRGTSGDLSTDTQYF | TGTGCCACCAGCAGGGGGACTAGCGGGGACCTTAGCACAGATACGCAGTATTTT | - | TRBJ2-3 | 18 | TRBD2 | TRBV15
CASSTILGANTEAFF | TGTGCCAGCAGCACCATACTGGGGGCGAACACTGAAGCTTTCTTT | - | TRBJ1-1 | 15 | - | TRBV5-4
CASSFPGFLGGYTF | TGTGCCAGCAGTTTCCCAGGGTTTTTGGGAGGCTACACCTTC | - | TRBJ1-2 | 14 | - | TRBV27
CASSLQTGANTEAFF | TGCGCCAGCAGCTTGCAGACAGGGGCAAACACTGAAGCTTTCTTT | - | TRBJ1-1 | 15 | TRBD1 | TRBV5-1
CASSLGQGVSYNEQFF | TGCGCCAGCAGCTTGGGACAGGGGGTGTCCTACAATGAGCAGTTCTTC | - | TRBJ2-1 | 16 | TRBD1 | TRBV5-1
CASSSGGWAVQFF | TGTGCCAGCTCCAGCGGGGGGTGGGCTGTGCAGTTCTTC | - | TRBJ2-1 | 13 | TRBD2 | TRBV6-6
CASSIDARGYTF | TGTGCCAGTAGTATAGACGCTAGGGGCTACACCTTC | - | TRBJ1-2 | 12 | - | TRBV19
CASRFGGDSNEKLFF | TGCGCCAGCAGATTCGGGGGGGACAGCAATGAAAAACTGTTTTTT | - | TRBJ1-4 | 15 | TRBD1 | TRBV10-2
CASSQSPGTAQVGLSGYTF | TGTGCCAGCAGCCAAAGTCCCGGGACAGCGCAAGTCGGTCTATCTGGCTACACCTTC | - | TRBJ1-2 | 19 | TRBD1 | TRBV3-1/TRBV3-2
CASSFSLQGAVNTGELFF | TGTGCCAGCAGCTTCTCGCTGCAGGGGGCCGTGAACACCGGGGAGCTGTTTTTT | - | TRBJ2-2 | 18 | TRBD1 | TRBV11-2
CASSPPSASRGGANVLTF | TGCGCCAGCAGCCCCCCGAGCGCCAGCCGAGGGGGGGCCAACGTCCTGACTTTC | - | TRBJ2-6 | 18 | - | TRBV5-1
CASSPQGPQHF | TGTGCCAGCAGTCCACAGGGGCCCCAGCATTTT | - | TRBJ1-5 | 11 | - | TRBV28
CASSVNQGTYGYTF | TGCGCCAGCAGCGTTAACCAGGGGACCTATGGCTACACCTTC | - | TRBJ1-2 | 14 | - | TRBV4-1
CASSLYGEGYTF | TGTGCCAGCAGTTTGTACGGGGAAGGCTACACCTTC | - | TRBJ1-2 | 12 | - | TRBV27
CASSPGTAISNQPQHF | TGCGCCAGCAGCCCTGGGACAGCTATTAGCAATCAGCCCCAGCATTTT | - | TRBJ1-5 | 16 | TRBD1 | TRBV4-1
CAGLRGFRNTEAFF | TGTGCCGGTCTAAGAGGATTCAGGAACACTGAAGCTTTCTTT | once | TRBJ1-1 | 14 | - | TRBV2
CASSQGQYNSPLHF | TGTGCCAGCAGCCAAGGACAGTATAATTCACCCCTCCACTTT | - | TRBJ1-6 | 14 | - | TRBV3-1/TRBV3-2
CASSINWADGNTIYF | TGTGCCAGTAGTATTAACTGGGCAGACGGAAACACCATATATTTT | - | TRBJ1-3 | 15 | - | TRBV19
CASRRGEKLFF | TGTGCCAGCCGCCGGGGCGAAAAACTGTTTTTT | once | TRBJ1-4 | 11 | - | TRBV3-1/TRBV3-2
CASSPGGVSGNTIYF | TGTGCCAGCAGCCCCGGAGGGGTGTCTGGAAACACCATATATTTT | - | TRBJ1-3 | 15 | - | TRBV13
CASRETVTGRGYTF | TGTGCCAGCAGGGAGACAGTGACAGGACGCGGCTACACCTTC | - | TRBJ1-2 | 14 | - | TRBV6-5